What follows describes a single TCR beta chain. Generated by immunoSEQ multiplex PCR, the TCRdb table keeps only in-frame clones and is missing some. The sample consists of over 150,000 clones, about 86% of them appearing once. The data stem from a study of blood T cell repertoires in COVID-19. Germline V gene sequence: CDR1 LGHDT, CDR2 YNNKEL (reference sequence). V was clipped by 2 bases and J by 11 bases; unmatched bases: 7. CDR3 length equals 15 residues. The chain is built from TRBV3-1 (or the pseudogene TRBV3-2) and TRBJ2-6; 9 bases line up with TRBD1. The sequence was obtained from a young woman who had recovered from COVID-19. The sequenced sample was peripheral blood. The DNA of the CDR3 is TGTGCCAGCAGCCAAACAGGGGGCAGGTACCACGTCCTGACTTTC. Its protein product is CASSQTGGRYHVLTF.